This paragraph reports one T cell receptor (beta chain). This sample was taken from a study of cytomegalovirus exposure and HLA in healthy donors. Unmatched junction bases numbered 6, after V lost 6 bases and J lost 0 bases. The CDR3 length is 15 residues. Germline V gene data show CDR1 as MRHNA and CDR2 as SNTAGT. The PCR employed 60 Vbeta primers together with 13 Jbeta primers. Profiled with immunoSEQ multiplex PCR; TCRdb holds only in-frame clones, not every one. The sample carries around 130,000 clones, over 60% recorded once. V and J are TRBV6-4 and TRBJ2-3, with 7 bases that match TRBD2. The sequenced sample was PBMCs. The receptor's source is a man between 40 and 49 years old in good health and CMV-seronegative. The CDR3 here is CASSESGKSTDTQYF. The CDR3 bases are TGTGCCAGCAGCGAGAGCGGGAAAAGCACAGATACGCAGTATTTT.